Following are 8 T cell receptor beta chains from one sample sequenced in a study of blood T cells in healthy people across ages. Next came a second PCR, run for roughly 7 to 12 cycles, which used a sample-barcoded 5' primer along with a J-beta primer mix. A single record per CDR3 protein comes from TCRdb applying MiXCR to the 5' RACE reads. The table shows over 600,000 distinct CDR3 sequences, with about 61% occurring only once. Material for sequencing was blood. The receptors shown here come from a man aged 40-55 years in good health.

This chain links TRBV4-2 with TRBJ2-3, with 8 bases aligning to TRBD2. Germline CDR1 is LGHNA and CDR2 is YNFKEQ. The CDR3 has 13 amino acids. Trimming took 10 bases from V and 8 from J; bases not matched to a gene: 11. The CDR3, as DNA: TGTGCCATCTCCGGGACTAGGGATTCTACGCAGTATTTT. Its translation is CAISGTRDSTQYF.

The chain is built from TRBV7-9 and TRBJ1-2, with TRBD1 matching 9 bases. The CDR3 contains 14 residues. Germline assignment: CDR1 SEHNR and CDR2 FQNEAQ (reference sequence). Losses at the gene ends were 6 bases for V and 3 bases for J; bases not matched to a gene: 5. The CDR3 DNA sequence: TGTGCCAGCAGACAGGGGGCATCGGACTATGGCTACACCTTC. Residues: CASRQGASDYGYTF. The full variable domain, completed using reference TRBV7-9 and TRBJ1-2, is DTGVSQNPRHKITKRGQNVTFRCDPISEHNRLYWYRQTLGQGPEFLTYFQNEAQLEKSRLLSDRFSAERPKGSFSTLEIQRTEQGDSAMYLCASRQGASDYGYTFGSGTRLTVV.

This clonotype was counted only a few times. This sequence joins TRBV7-3 and TRBJ2-1; tentative D call: TRBD2 (6 bases). The CDR3 extends over 16 amino acids. The germline CDR1 and CDR2 sequences are SGHTA and FQGTGA. V lost 5 bases, J lost 0 bases, and 14 bases lay in between. CDR3 coding DNA: TGTGCCAGCAGCCCAATAGCGGTAAGCTCCTACAATGAGCAGTTCTTC. As protein: CASSPIAVSSYNEQFF.

This clonotype was detected only a few times. The chain recombines TRBV10-3 with TRBJ1-2; D uncertain. The CDR3 runs to 13 residues. Between the trimmed V and J ends, which lost 0 bases and 7 bases, there was a span of 9 bases. From germline, CDR1 is ENHRY and CDR2 SYGVKD. The DNA for the CDR3 is TGTGCCATCAGTGAGTCGAACGGTGTTGGCTACACCTTC. Translating it yields CAISESNGVGYTF.

The chain employs TRBV7-9 and TRBJ2-5; a possible D gene is TRBD1 (6 bases). The DNA end is a closer match to TRBJ2-7, so the J assignment may be wrong. The CDR3 loop spans 15 amino acids. Per the germline V gene, CDR1 is SEHNR and CDR2 is FQNEAQ (reference sequence). In DNA form, the CDR3 reads TGTGCCAGCAGCTTAAGAACAGGGAGACGTCACGAGCAGTACTTC. As protein: CASSLRTGRRHEQYF.

The rearrangement joins TRBV7-3 to TRBJ2-1; D unresolved. Germline assignment: CDR1 SGHTA and CDR2 FQGTGA. The V gene lost 7 bases and the J gene lost 0 bases, with 10 bases spanning the gap. The CDR3 is 14 residues long. The CDR3: CASTKDSSYNEQFF. CDR3 DNA: TGTGCCAGCACAAAAGATAGCTCCTACAATGAGCAGTTCTTC.

A few counts support this clonotype. This chain connects TRBV27 to TRBJ1-4, with 7 bases matching TRBD1. The CDR3 has 15 residues. J lost 8 bases, V lost 4 bases, and 10 bases had no gene match. Per the germline V gene, CDR1 is MNHEY and CDR2 is SMNVEV (reference sequence). CDR3 sequence (DNA): TGTGCCAGCAGTTCCCAGTCGACAGGGTCCGAAAAACTGTTTTTT. This encodes CASSSQSTGSEKLFF.

The rearrangement joins TRBV5-1 to TRBJ2-1; 10 bases agree with TRBD1. This CDR3 contains 15 residues. The V gene end was trimmed by 6 bases and the J gene end by 9 bases; junction bases not matched to a gene: 12. Germline CDR1 SGHRS, CDR2 YFSETQ. The DNA of the CDR3 is TGCGCCAGCATGGCAGCCGGGACAGGGGACTGTGAGCAGTTCTTC. The encoded protein is CASMAAGTGDCEQFF.